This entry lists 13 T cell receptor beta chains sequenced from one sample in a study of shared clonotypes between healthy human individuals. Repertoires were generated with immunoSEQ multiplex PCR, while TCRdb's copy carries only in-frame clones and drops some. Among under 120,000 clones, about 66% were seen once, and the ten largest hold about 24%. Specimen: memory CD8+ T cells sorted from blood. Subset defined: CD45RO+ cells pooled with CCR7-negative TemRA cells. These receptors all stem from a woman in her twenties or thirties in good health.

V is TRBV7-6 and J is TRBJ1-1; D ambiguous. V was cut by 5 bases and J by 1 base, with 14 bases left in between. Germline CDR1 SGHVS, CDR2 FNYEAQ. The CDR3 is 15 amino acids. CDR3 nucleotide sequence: TGTGCCAGCAGCGCATGGACGGTTTCGAACACTGAAGCTTTCTTT. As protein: CASSAWTVSNTEAFF.

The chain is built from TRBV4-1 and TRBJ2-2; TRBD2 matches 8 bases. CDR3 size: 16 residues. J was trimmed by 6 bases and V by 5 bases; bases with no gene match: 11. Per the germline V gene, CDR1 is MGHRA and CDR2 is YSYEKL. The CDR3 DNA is TGCGCCAGCAGCTCGCCCGGGACTAGAGGGCCCGGGGAGCTGTTTTTT. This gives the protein CASSSPGTRGPGELFF.

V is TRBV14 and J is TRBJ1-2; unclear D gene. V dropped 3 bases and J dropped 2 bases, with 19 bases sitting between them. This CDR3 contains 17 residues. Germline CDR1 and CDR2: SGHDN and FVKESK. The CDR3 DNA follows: TGTGCCAGCAGCCACGGCACCCTCGCAGTAGGAAACTATGGCTACACCTTC. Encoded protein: CASSHGTLAVGNYGYTF. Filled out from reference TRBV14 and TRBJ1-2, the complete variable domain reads EAGVTQFPSHSVIEKGQTVTLRCDPISGHDNLYWYRRVMGKEIKFLLHFVKESKQDESGMPNNRFLAERTGGTYSTLKVQPAELEDSGVYFCASSHGTLAVGNYGYTFGSGTRLTVV.

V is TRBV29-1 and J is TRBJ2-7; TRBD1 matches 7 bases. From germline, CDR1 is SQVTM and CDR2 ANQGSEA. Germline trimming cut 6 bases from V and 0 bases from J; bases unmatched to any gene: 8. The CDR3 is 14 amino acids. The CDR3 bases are TGCAGCGTAGCCGGGACAGCTAGCTCCTACGAGCAGTACTTC. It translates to CSVAGTASSYEQYF.

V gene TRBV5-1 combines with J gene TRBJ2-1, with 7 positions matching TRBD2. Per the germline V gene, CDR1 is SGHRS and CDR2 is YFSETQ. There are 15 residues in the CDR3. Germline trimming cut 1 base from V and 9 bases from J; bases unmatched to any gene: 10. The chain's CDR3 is CASSLIIGRAFEQFF. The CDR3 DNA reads TGCGCCAGCAGCTTGATAATAGGGAGGGCCTTTGAGCAGTTCTTC. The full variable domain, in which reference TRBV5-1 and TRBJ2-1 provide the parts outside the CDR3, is KAGVTQTPRYLIKTRGQQVTLSCSPISGHRSVSWYQQTPGQGLQFLFEYFSETQRNKGNFPGRFSGRQFSNSRSEMNVSTLELGDSALYLCASSLIIGRAFEQFFGPGTRLTVL.

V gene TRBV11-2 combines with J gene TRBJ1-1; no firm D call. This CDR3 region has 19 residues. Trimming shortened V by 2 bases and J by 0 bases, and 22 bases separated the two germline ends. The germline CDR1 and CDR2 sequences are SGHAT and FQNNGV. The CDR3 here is CASSLNRVWILGMNTEAFF. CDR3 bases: TGTGCCAGCAGCTTAAATCGGGTGTGGATCTTGGGGATGAACACTGAAGCTTTCTTT.

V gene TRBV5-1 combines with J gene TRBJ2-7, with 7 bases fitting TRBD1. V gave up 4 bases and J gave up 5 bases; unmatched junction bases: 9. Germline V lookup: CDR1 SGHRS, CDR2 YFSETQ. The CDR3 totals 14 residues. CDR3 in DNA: TGCGCCAGCAGCACGGGACAGTCCATCGACGAGCAGTACTTC. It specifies CASSTGQSIDEQYF.

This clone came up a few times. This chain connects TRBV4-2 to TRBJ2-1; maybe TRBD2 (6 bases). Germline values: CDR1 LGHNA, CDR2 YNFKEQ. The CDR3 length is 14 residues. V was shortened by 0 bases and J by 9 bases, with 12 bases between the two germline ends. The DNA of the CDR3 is TGTGCCAGCAGCCAAGATAGGAGGGATGGTGAGCAGTTCTTC. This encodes CASSQDRRDGEQFF.

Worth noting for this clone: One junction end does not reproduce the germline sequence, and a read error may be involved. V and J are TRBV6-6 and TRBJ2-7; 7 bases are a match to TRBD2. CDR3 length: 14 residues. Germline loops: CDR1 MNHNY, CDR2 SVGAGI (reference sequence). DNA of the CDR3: TGTGCCATCAGTGGCCGAGAGGGGCTAGCGGTCTCATACTTC. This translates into CAISGREGLAVSYF.

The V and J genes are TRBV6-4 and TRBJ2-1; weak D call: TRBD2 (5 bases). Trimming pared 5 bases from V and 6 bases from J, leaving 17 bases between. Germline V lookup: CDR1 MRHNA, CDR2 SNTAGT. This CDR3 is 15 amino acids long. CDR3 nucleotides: TGTGCCAGCAGTCTACTAGTGGGAGTAGGCAATGAGCAGTTCTTC. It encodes CASSLLVGVGNEQFF.

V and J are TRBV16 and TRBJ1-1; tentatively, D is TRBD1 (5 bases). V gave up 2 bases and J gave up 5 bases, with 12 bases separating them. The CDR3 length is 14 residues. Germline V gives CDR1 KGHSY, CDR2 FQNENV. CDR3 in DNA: TGTGCCAGCAGCCAAGGCCGAGCAGGGACTGAAGCTTTCTTT. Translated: CASSQGRAGTEAFF.

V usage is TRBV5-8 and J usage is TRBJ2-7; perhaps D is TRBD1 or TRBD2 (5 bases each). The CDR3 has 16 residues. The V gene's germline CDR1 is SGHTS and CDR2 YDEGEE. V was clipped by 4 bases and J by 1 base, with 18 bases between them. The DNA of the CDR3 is TGTGCCAGCAGCCAAGAAGGGACGGAGACATCCTACGAGCAGTACTTC. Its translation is CASSQEGTETSYEQYF.

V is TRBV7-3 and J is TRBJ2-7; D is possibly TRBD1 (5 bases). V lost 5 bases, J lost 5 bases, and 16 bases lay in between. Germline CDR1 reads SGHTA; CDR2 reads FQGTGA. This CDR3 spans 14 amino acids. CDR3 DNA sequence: TGTGCCAGCAGCCCTACAGGAGCAGTCCACGAGCAGTACTTC. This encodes CASSPTGAVHEQYF. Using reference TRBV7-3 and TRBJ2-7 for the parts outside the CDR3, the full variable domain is GAGVSQTPSNKVTEKGKYVELRCDPISGHTALYWYRQSLGQGPEFLIYFQGTGAADDSGLPNDRFFAVRPEGSVSTLKIQRTERGDSAVYLCASSPTGAVHEQYFGPGTRLTVT.